This TCR beta chain is drawn from a study of T cells in Graves' hyperthyroidism and ophthalmopathy. J was trimmed by 0 bases and V by 6 bases; bases with no gene match: 15. The CDR3 runs to 17 residues. Germline assignment: CDR1 DFQATT and CDR2 SNEGSKA (reference sequence). Amplification yielded TCR beta CDR3 regions, with RNA transcripts as the source. The primer set for the first-round RT-PCR of the TCR CDR3 was HTBI. TCRdb reanalysed the multiplex PCR reads using MiXCR and keeps one entry per CDR3 protein. This repertoire shows 400,000 to 600,000 distinct CDR3 sequences, more than 15% found once; its top ten account for about 31%. Study-level results: Blood also contained most expanded thyroid clonotypes above 0.001.

This clonotype was seen repeatedly, ten times or more. What it binds is unknown. Sequencing was carried out using blood. The chain joins TRBV20-1 to TRBJ2-7, with 9 bases aligning to TRBD1. This sequence was found in a woman in her thirties with Graves' ophthalmopathy. The CDR3 sequence: CSATGTGLPSRSYEQYF. The CDR3 DNA reads TGCAGTGCGACCGGGACAGGGCTACCTAGTCGCTCCTACGAGCAGTACTTC.